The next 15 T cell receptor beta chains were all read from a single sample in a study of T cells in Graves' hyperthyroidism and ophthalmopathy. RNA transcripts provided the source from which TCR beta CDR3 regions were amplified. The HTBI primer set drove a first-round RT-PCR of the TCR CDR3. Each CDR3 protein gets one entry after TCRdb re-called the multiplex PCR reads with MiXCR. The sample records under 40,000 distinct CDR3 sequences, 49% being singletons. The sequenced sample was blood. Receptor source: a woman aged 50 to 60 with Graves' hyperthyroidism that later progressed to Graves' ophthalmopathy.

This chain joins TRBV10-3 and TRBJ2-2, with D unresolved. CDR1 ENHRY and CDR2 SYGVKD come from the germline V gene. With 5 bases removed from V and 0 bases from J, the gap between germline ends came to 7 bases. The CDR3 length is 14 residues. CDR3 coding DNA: TGTGCCATCAGTACAACCGCGAACACCGGGGAGCTGTTTTTT. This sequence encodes CAISTTANTGELFF.

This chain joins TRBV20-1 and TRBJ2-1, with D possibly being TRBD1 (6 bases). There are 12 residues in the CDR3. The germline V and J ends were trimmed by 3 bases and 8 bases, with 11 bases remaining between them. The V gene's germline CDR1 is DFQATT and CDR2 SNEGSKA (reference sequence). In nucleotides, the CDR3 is TGCAGTGCTAGGGGGAAGGGGGATGAGCAGTTCTTC. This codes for CSARGKGDEQFF.

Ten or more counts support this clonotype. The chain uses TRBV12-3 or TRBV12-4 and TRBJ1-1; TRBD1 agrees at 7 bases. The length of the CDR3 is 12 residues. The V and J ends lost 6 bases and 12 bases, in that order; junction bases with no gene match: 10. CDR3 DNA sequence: TGTGCCAGCAGCCACTACAGGGGCCTACCTTTCTTT. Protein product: CASSHYRGLPFF.

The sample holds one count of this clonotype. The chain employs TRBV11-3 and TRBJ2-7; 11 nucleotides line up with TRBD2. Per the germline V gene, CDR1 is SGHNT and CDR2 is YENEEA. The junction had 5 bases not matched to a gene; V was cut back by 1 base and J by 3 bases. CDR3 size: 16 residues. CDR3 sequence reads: CASSLGLTSGGYEQYF. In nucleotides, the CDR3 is TGTGCCAGCAGCTTAGGACTCACTAGCGGGGGCTACGAGCAGTACTTC.

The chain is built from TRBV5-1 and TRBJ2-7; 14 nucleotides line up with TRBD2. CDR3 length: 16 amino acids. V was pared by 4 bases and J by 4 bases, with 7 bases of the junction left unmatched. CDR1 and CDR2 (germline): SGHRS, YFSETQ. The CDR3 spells CASSPPTSGREYEQYF. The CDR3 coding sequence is TGCGCCAGCAGCCCCCCGACTAGCGGGAGGGAGTACGAGCAGTACTTC.

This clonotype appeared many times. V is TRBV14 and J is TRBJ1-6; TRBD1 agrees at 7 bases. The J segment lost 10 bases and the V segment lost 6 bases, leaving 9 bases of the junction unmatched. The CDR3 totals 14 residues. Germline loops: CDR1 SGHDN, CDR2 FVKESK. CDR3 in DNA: TGTGCCAGCAGAGCACAGGGGTTAGGATCACCCCTCCACTTT. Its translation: CASRAQGLGSPLHF. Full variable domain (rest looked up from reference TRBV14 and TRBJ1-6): EAGVTQFPSHSVIEKGQTVTLRCDPISGHDNLYWYRRVMGKEIKFLLHFVKESKQDESGMPNNRFLAERTGGTYSTLKVQPAELEDSGVYFCASRAQGLGSPLHFGNGTRLTVT.

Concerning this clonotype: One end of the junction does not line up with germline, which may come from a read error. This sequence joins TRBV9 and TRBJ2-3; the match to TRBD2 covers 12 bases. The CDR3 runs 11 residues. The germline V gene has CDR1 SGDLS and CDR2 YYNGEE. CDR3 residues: CASSPPTSGGF. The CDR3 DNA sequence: TGTGCCAGCAGCCCCCCGACTAGCGGGGGTTTT.

CDR3 nucleotide sequence: TGCAGTGCCTTCTACCAGGAGGACGAGCAGTACTTC. It encodes CSAFYQEDEQYF. The chain uses TRBV20-1 and TRBJ2-7; D possibly corresponds to TRBD2 (5 bases). There are 12 residues in the CDR3. Germline V lookup: CDR1 DFQATT, CDR2 SNEGSKA (reference sequence). Trimming took off 6 bases at V and 5 bases at J, with 14 bases between the two ends.

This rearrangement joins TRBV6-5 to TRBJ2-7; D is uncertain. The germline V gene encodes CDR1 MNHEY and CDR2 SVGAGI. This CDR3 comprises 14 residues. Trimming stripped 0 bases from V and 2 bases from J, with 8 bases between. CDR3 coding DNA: TGTGCCAGCAGTTACTCGGGGATGGCCTACGAGCAGTACTTC. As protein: CASSYSGMAYEQYF.

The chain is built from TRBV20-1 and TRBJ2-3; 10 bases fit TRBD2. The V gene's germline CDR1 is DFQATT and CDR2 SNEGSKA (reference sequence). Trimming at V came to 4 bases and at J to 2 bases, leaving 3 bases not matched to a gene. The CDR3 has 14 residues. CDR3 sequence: CSATLAGVTDTQYF. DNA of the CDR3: TGCAGTGCTACCCTAGCGGGGGTCACAGATACGCAGTATTTT.

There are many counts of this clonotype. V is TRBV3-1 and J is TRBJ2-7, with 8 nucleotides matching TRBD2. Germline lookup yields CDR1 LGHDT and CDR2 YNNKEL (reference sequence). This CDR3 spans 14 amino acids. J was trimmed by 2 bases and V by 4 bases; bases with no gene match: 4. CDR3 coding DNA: TGTGCCAGCAGCCCCCCGGGACTAGCCTACGAGCAGTACTTC. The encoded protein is CASSPPGLAYEQYF.

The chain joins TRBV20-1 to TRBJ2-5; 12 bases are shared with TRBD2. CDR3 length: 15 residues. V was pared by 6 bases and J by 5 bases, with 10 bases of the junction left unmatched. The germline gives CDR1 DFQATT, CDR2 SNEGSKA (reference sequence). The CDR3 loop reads CSAPLAGGYNETQYF. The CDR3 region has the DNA TGCAGTGCGCCGCTAGCGGGAGGGTACAATGAGACCCAGTACTTC.

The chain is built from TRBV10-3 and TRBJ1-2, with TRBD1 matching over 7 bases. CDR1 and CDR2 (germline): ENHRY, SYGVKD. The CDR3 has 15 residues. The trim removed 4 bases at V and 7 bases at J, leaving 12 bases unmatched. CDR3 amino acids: CAISAIRQGDRGYTF. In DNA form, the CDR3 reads TGTGCCATCAGTGCAATCCGACAGGGTGATCGTGGCTACACCTTC.

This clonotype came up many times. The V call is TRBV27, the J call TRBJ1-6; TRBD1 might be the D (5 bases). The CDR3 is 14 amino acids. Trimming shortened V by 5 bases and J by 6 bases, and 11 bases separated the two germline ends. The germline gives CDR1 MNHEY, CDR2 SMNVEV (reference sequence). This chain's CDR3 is CASSARRGNSPLHF. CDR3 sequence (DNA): TGTGCCAGCAGTGCACGTAGGGGTAATTCACCCCTCCACTTT.

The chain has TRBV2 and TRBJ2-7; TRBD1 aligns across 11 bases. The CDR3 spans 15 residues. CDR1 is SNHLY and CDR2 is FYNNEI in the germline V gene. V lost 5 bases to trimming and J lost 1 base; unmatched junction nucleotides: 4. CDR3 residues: CASSRTGGRSYEQYF. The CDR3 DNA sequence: TGTGCCAGCAGTAGGACAGGGGGCAGGTCCTACGAGCAGTACTTC.